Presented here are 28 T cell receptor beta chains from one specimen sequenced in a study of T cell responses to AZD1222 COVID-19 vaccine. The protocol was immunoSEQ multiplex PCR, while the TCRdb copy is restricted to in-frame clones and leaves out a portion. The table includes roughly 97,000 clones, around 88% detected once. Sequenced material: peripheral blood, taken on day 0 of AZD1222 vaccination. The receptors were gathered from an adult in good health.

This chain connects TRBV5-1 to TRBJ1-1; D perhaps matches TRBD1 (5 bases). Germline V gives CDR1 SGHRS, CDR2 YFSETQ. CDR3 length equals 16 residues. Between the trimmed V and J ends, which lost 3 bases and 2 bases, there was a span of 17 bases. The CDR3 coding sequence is TGCGCCAGCAGCTCCCGGGGCCCTGCCGGTAACACTGAAGCTTTCTTT. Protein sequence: CASSSRGPAGNTEAFF.

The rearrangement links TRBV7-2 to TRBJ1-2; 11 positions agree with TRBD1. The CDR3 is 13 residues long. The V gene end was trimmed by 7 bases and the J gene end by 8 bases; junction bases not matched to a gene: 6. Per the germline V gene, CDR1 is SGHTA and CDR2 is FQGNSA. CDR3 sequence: CASTRDRGEGYTF. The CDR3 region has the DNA TGTGCCAGCACCCGGGACAGGGGGGAGGGCTACACCTTC.

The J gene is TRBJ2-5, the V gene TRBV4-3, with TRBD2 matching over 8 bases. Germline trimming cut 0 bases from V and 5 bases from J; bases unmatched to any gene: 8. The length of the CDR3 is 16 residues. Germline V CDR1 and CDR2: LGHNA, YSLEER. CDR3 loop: CASSQDRTGGGETQYF. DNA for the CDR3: TGCGCCAGCAGCCAAGATAGAACAGGCGGGGGGGAGACCCAGTACTTC.

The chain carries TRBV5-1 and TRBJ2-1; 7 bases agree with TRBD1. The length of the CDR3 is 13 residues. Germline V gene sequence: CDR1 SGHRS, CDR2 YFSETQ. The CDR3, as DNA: TGCCTCAGCAGAGGGGACAGTTACAATGAGCAGTTCTTC. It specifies CLSRGDSYNEQFF. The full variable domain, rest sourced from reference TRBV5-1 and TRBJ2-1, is KAGVTQTPRYLIKTRGQQVTLSCSPISGHRSVSWYQQTPGQGLQFLFEYFSETQRNKGNFPGRFSGRQFSNSRSEMNVSTLELGDSALYLCLSRGDSYNEQFFGPGTRLTVL.

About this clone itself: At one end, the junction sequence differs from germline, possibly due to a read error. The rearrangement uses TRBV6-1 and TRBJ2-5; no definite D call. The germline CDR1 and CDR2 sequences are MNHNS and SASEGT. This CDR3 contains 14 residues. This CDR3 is CASREVNPQETQYF. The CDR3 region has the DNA TGTGCCAGCAGGGAAGTGAACCCTCAAGAGACCCAGTACTTC.

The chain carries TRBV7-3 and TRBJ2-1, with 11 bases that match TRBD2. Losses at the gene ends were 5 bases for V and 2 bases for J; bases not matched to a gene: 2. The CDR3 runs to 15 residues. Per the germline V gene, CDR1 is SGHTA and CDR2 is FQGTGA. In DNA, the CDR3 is TGTGCCAGCAGCCCGGGACTAGCGGCCTACAATGAGCAGTTCTTC. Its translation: CASSPGLAAYNEQFF.

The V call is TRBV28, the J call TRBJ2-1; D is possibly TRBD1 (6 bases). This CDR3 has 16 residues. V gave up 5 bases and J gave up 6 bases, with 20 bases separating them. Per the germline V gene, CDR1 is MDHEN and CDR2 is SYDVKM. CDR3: CASSPIPGQSRNEQFF. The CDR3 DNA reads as TGTGCCAGCAGTCCCATACCGGGACAAAGCCGCAATGAGCAGTTCTTC.

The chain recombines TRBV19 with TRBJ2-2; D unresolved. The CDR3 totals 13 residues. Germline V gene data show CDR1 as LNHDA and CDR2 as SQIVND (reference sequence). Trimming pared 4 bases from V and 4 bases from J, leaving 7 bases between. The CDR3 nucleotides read TGTGCCAGTAGTAGAGCCAGCACCGGGGAGCTGTTTTTT. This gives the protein CASSRASTGELFF.

The CDR3 DNA follows: TGTGCCAGTAGTATCTTGGGGGCTGAAGCTTTCTTT. Its translation is CASSILGAEAFF. The chain combines TRBV19 with TRBJ1-1; possible D gene TRBD1, 5 bases. CDR3 length equals 12 residues. In germline, CDR1 is LNHDA, CDR2 SQIVND (reference sequence). The V end was cut by 3 bases, the J end by 6 bases, with 8 bases between.

The CDR3 region is CASSDDRLNTEAFF. The CDR3 DNA sequence: TGTGCCAGCAGTGACGACAGACTGAACACTGAAGCTTTCTTT. The V gene is TRBV6-1, the J gene TRBJ1-1; TRBD1 might be the D (5 bases). The germline V gene encodes CDR1 MNHNS and CDR2 SASEGT. V gave up 3 bases and J gave up 0 bases, with 8 bases separating them. The CDR3 is made up of 14 amino acids.

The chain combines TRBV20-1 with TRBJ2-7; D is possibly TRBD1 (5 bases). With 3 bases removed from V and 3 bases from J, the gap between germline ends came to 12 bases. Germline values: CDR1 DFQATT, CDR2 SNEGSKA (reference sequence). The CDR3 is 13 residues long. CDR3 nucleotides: TGCAGTGCTAGTGGGCTAGGGGACTACGAGCAGTACTTC. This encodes CSASGLGDYEQYF.

CDR3 residues: CASSQVKTGGEVYGYTF. The CDR3 nucleotides read TGCGCCAGCAGCCAAGTTAAGACAGGGGGCGAGGTCTATGGCTACACCTTC. This chain connects TRBV4-3 to TRBJ1-2, with 10 positions matching TRBD1. With 1 base clipped from V and 4 bases from J, the junction kept 9 bases outside the gene matches. This CDR3 is built from 17 residues. CDR1 is LGHNA and CDR2 is YSLEER in the germline V gene.

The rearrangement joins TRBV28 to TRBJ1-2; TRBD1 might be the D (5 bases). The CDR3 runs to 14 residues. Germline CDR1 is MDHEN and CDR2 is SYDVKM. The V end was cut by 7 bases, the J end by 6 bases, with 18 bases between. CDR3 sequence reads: CASNEGIMGNGYTF. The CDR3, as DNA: TGTGCCAGCAACGAGGGGATCATGGGAAATGGCTACACCTTC.

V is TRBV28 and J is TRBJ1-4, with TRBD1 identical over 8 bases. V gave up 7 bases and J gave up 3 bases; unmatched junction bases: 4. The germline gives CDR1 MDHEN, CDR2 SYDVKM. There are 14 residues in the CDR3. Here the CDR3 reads CASNKGQANEKLFF. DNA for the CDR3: TGTGCCAGCAATAAGGGACAGGCTAATGAAAAACTGTTTTTT.

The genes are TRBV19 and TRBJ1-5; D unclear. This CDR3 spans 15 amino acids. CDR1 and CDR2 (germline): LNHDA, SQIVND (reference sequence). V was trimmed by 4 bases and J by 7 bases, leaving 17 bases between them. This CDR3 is CASSTLLGGRQPQHF. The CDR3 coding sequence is TGTGCCAGTAGTACCCTTTTGGGTGGCAGGCAGCCCCAGCATTTT.

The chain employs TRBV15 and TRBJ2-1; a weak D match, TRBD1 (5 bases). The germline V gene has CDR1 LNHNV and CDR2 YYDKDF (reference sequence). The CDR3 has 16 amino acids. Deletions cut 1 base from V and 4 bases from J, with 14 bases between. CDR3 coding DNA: TGTGCCACCAGCAGAGGACCGGACATACTATACAATGAGCAGTTCTTC. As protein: CATSRGPDILYNEQFF.

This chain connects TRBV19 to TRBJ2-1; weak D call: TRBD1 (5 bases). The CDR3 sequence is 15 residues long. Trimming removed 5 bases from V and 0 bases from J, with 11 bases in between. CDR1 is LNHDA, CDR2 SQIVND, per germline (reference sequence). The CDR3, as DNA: TGTGCCAGTAGTGACAGAAAAAGCTCCTACAATGAGCAGTTCTTC. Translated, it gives CASSDRKSSYNEQFF.

The DNA for the CDR3 is TGTGCCAGCAGCCCGGGACAGGCCTACAATGAGCAGTTCTTC. Its translation: CASSPGQAYNEQFF. The rearrangement joins TRBV7-3 to TRBJ2-1, with 8 bases lining up with TRBD1. This CDR3 is 14 amino acids long. Germline V gene lookup returns CDR1 SGHTA and CDR2 FQGTGA. Losses at the gene ends were 5 bases for V and 2 bases for J; bases not matched to a gene: 2.

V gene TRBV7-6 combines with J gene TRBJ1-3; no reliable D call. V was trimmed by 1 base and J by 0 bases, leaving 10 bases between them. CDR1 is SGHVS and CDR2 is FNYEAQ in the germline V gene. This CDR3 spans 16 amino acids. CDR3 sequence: CASSLDPSYSGNTIYF. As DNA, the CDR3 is TGTGCCAGCAGCTTAGACCCCAGCTACTCTGGAAACACCATATATTTT.

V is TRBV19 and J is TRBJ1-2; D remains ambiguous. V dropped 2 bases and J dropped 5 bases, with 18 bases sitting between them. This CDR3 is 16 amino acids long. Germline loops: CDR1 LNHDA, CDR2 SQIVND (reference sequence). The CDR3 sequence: CASSIQFPGSSYGYTF. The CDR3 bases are TGTGCCAGTAGTATACAATTCCCAGGATCCTCATATGGCTACACCTTC.

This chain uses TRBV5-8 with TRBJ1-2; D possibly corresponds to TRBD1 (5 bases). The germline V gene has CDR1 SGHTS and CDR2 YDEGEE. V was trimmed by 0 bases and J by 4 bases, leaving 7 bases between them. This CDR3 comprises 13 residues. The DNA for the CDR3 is TGTGCCAGCAGCTTGGGGGGCGCCTATGGCTACACCTTC. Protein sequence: CASSLGGAYGYTF.

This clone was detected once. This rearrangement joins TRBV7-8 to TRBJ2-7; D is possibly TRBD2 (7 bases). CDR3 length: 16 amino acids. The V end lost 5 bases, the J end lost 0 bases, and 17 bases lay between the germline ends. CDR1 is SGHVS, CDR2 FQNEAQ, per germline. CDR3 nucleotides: TGTGCCAGCAGCCGAGGGGGGGGTACGAGCTCCTACGAGCAGTACTTC. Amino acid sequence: CASSRGGGTSSYEQYF.

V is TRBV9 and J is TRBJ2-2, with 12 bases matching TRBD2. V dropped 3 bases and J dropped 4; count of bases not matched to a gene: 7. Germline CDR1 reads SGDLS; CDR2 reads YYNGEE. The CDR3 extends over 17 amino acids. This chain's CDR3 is CASSAGLAGPLTGELFF. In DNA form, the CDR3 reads TGTGCCAGCAGCGCCGGACTAGCGGGACCCCTCACCGGGGAGCTGTTTTTT.

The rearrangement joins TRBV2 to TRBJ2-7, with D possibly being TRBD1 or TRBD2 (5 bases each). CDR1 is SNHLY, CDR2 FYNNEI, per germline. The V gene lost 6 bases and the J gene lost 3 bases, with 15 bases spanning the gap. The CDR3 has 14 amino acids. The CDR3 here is CASSQRRDHYEQYF. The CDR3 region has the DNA TGTGCCAGCAGCCAAAGACGGGACCACTACGAGCAGTACTTC.

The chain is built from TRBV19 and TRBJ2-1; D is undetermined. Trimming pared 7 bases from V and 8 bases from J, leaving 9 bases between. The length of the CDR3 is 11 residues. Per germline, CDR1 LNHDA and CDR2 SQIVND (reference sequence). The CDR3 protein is CASTPEHEQFF. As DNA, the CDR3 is TGTGCCAGTACTCCAGAGCATGAGCAGTTCTTC. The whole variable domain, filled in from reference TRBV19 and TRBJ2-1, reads DGGITQSPKYLFRKEGQNVTLSCEQNLNHDAMYWYRQDPGQGLRLIYYSQIVNDFQKGDIAEGYSVSREKKESFPLTVTSAQKNPTAFYLCASTPEHEQFFGPGTRLTVL.

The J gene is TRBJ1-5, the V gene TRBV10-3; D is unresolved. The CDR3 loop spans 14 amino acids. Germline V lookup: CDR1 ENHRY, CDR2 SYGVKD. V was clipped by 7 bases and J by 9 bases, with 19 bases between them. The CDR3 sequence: CAIKADITFGPQHF. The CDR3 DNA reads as TGTGCCATCAAGGCCGACATCACCTTCGGGCCCCAGCATTTT.

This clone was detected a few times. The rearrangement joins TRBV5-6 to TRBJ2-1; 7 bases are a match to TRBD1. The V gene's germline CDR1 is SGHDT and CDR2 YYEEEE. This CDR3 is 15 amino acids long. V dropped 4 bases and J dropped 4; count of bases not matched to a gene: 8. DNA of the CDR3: TGTGCCAGCAGCACCGGGACAGCAAGTTACAATGAGCAGTTCTTC. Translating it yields CASSTGTASYNEQFF.

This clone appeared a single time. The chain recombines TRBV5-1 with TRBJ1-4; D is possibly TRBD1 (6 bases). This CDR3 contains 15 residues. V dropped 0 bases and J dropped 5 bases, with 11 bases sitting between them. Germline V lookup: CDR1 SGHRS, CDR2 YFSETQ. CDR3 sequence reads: CASSLVGQGNEKLFF. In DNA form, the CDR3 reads TGCGCCAGCAGCTTGGTTGGGCAGGGGAATGAAAAACTGTTTTTT.